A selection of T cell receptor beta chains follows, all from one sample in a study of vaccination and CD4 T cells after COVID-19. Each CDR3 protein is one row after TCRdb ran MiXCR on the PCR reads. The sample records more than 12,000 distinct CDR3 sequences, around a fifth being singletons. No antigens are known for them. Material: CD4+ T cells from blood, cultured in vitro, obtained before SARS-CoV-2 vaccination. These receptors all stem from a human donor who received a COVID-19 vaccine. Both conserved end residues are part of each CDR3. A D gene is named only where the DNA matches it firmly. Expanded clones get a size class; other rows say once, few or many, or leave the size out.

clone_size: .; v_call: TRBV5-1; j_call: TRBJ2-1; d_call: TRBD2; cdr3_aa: CASSLSGGGREQFF; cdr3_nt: TGCGCCAGCAGCTTGAGCGGCGGGGGGCGAGAGCAGTTCTTC
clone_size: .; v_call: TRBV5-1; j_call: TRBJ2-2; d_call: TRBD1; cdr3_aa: CASSFRQGSTGELFF; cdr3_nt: TGCGCCAGCAGCTTTAGACAGGGGTCCACCGGGGAGCTGTTTTTT
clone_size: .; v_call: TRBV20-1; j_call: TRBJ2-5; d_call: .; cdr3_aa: CSAHGRGKETQYF; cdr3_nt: TGCAGTGCCCATGGGAGAGGGAAAGAGACCCAGTACTTC
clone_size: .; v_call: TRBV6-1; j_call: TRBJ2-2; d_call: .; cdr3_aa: CASATLDTGELFF; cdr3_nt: TGTGCCAGCGCCACTTTAGACACCGGGGAGCTGTTTTTT
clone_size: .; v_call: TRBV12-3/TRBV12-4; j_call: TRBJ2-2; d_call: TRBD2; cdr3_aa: CAIASGGPGTGELFF; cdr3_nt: TGTGCCATCGCTAGCGGGGGGCCGGGCACCGGGGAGCTGTTTTTT
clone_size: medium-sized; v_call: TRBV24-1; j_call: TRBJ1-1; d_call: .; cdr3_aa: CATSRTGYTEAFF; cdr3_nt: TGTGCCACCAGTCGTACAGGGTACACTGAAGCTTTCTTT
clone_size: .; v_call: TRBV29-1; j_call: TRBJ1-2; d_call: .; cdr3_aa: CSVEDNYGYTF; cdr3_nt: TGCAGCGTTGAAGACAACTATGGCTACACCTTC
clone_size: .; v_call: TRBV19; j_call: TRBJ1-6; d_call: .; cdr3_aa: CASSKQGGPLHF; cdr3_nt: TGTGCCAGTAGTAAACAGGGAGGACCCCTCCACTTT
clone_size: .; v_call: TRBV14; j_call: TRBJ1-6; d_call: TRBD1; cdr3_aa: CASSPLTGGLLNSPLHF; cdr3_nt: TGTGCCAGCAGCCCTTTAACAGGGGGCCTATTAAATTCACCCCTCCACTTT
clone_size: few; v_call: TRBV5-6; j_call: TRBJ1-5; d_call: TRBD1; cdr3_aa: CASSLGQGEYQPQHF; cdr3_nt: TGTGCCAGCAGCTTGGGACAGGGGGAATATCAGCCCCAGCATTTT
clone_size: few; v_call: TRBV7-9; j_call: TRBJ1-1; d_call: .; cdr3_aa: CASSLGRGPFF; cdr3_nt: TGTGCCAGCAGCTTAGGCAGGGGTCCTTTCTTT
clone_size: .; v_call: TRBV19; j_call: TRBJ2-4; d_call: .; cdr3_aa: CAGGRREDIQYF; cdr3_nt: TGTGCCGGTGGGCGGAGGGAGGACATTCAGTACTTC
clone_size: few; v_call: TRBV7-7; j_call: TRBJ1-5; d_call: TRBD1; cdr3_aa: CASSLGAGTGGNQPQHF; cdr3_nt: TGTGCCAGCAGCTTAGGGGCCGGGACAGGTGGCAATCAGCCCCAGCATTTT
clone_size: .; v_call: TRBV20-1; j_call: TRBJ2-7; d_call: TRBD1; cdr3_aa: CSVPGQGAYEQYF; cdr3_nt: TGCAGTGTTCCGGGACAGGGGGCCTACGAGCAGTACTTC
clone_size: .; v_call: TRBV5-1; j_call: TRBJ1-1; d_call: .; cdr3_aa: CASSRGDRTAMGEAFF; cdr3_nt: TGCGCCAGCAGCCGGGGGGATAGGACAGCTATGGGTGAAGCTTTCTTT
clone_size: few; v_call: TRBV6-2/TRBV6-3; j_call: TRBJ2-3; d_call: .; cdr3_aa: CASSIAEYTDTQYF; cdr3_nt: TGTGCCAGCAGTATAGCGGAGTACACAGATACGCAGTATTTT
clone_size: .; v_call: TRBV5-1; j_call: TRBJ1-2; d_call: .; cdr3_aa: CASSLVSTGNYGYTF; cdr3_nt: TGCGCCAGCAGCTTGGTTTCCACAGGGAACTATGGCTACACCTTC
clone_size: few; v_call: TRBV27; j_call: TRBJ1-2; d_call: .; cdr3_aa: CASSKNGGGYGYTF; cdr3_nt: TGTGCCAGCAGTAAAAATGGGGGCGGCTATGGCTACACCTTC
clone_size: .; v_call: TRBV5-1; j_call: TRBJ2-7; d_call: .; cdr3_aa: CASGDRSYEQYF; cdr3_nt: TGCGCCAGCGGCGACAGATCCTACGAGCAGTACTTC
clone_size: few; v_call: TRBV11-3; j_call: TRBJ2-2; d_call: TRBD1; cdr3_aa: CASSLEVWGQGASSNTGELFF; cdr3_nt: TGTGCCAGCAGCTTAGAGGTCTGGGGACAGGGGGCTTCGTCGAACACCGGGGAGCTGTTTTTT
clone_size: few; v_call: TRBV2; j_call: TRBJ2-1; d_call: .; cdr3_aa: CASSELSSLSEQFF; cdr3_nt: TGTGCCAGCAGTGAATTGTCTAGCCTCAGTGAGCAGTTCTTC
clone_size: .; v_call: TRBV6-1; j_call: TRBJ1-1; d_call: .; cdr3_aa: CASYASRVNTEAFF; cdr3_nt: TGTGCCAGCTACGCCTCCAGGGTGAACACTGAAGCTTTCTTT
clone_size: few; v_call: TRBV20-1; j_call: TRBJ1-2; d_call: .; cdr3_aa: CSARGGADYGYTF; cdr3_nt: TGCAGTGCAAGGGGGGGGGCGGACTATGGCTACACCTTC
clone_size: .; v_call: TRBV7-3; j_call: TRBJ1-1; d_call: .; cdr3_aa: CASSLQENTEAFF; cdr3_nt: TGTGCCAGCAGCCTACAAGAAAACACTGAAGCTTTCTTT
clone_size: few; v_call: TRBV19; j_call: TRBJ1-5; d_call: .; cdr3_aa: CASSPKGIQPQHF; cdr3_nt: TGTGCCAGTAGTCCCAAGGGCATTCAGCCCCAGCATTTT
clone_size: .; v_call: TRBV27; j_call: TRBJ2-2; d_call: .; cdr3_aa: CASSIRDIPGANTGELFF; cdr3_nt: TGTGCCAGCAGTATCCGGGACATTCCGGGGGCGAACACCGGGGAGCTGTTTTTT